The 26 T cell receptor beta chains below come from one sample, sequenced in a study of OX40 agonist ivuxolimab in advanced cancers. Method: immunoSEQ multiplex PCR; TCRdb's copy keeps in-frame clones and lacks some. The sample includes 40,000 to 60,000 clones, around nine tenths of them seen just once. This material consisted of CD4+ or CD8+ T cells sorted from blood, taken in a trial of the OX40 agonist ivuxolimab. The source of these receptors is an adult with an advanced solid tumor such as melanoma, head and neck, liver or kidney cancer.

This chain links TRBV7-9 with TRBJ2-1, with 12 bases fitting TRBD2. V lost 5 bases and J lost 2; bases outside the gene matches: 7. CDR3 size: 17 residues. Per the germline V gene, CDR1 is SEHNR and CDR2 is FQNEAQ (reference sequence). The DNA of the CDR3 is TGTGCCAGCAGCGCGTCGACTAGCGGGGGTGCCTACAATGAGCAGTTCTTC. This translates into CASSASTSGGAYNEQFF.

The rearrangement uses TRBV6-5 and TRBJ2-7, with 9 nucleotides matching TRBD2. V trimming: 3 bases; J trimming: 0 bases; junction bases outside the gene matches: 3. This CDR3 region has 15 residues. Germline-derived CDR1 and CDR2 are MNHEY and SVGAGI. Here the CDR3 DNA reads TGTGCCAGCAGTTATTTTAGCGGGGGCTCCTACGAGCAGTACTTC. Translated, it gives CASSYFSGGSYEQYF.

J is TRBJ1-6 and V is TRBV7-2, with TRBD1 matching 8 bases. Germline V CDR1 and CDR2: SGHTA, FQGNSA. Trimming cost V 1 base and J 10 bases; bases outside gene matches: 9. The CDR3 loop spans 16 amino acids. CDR3 amino acids: CASSLEGQGPFSPLHF. The CDR3 DNA reads TGTGCCAGCAGCTTAGAAGGACAGGGTCCTTTCTCACCCCTCCACTTT.

The chain uses TRBV4-1 and TRBJ2-1; 9 bases match TRBD2. Germline V gene lookup returns CDR1 MGHRA and CDR2 YSYEKL. CDR3 length: 14 amino acids. As DNA, the CDR3 is TGCGCTAGTAGAGTAGCGGGGGAGGCGAATGAGCAGTTCTTC. Protein sequence: CASRVAGEANEQFF.

The J gene is TRBJ1-5, the V gene TRBV2; 10 positions match TRBD1. CDR3 size: 16 residues. Germline V CDR1 and CDR2: SNHLY, FYNNEI. Germline trimming cut 4 bases from V and 0 bases from J; bases unmatched to any gene: 3. The CDR3 bases are TGTGCCAGCAGTGGGCGACAGGGGGCTAGCAATCAGCCCCAGCATTTT. This sequence encodes CASSGRQGASNQPQHF.

This clone was detected only once. The chain is built from TRBV30 and TRBJ2-5; the D gene could be TRBD1 or TRBD2 (5 bases each). Between the trimmed V and J ends, which lost 7 bases and 0 bases, there was a span of 12 bases. Germline CDR1 reads GTSNPN; CDR2 reads SVGIG (reference sequence). The CDR3 contains 13 residues. CDR3 sequence: CASTGTDQETQYF. The CDR3 nucleotides read TGTGCCTCGACCGGGACGGACCAAGAGACCCAGTACTTC.

The chain combines TRBV11-2 with TRBJ2-2, with D perhaps TRBD1 (6 bases). The CDR3 has 15 amino acids. CDR1 is SGHAT and CDR2 is FQNNGV in the germline V gene. Trimming removed 4 bases from V and 1 base from J, with 10 bases in between. In nucleotides, the CDR3 is TGTGCCAGCAGCTACAGGGTTGGGAACACCGGGGAGCTGTTTTTT. Protein: CASSYRVGNTGELFF.

The gene calls are TRBV28 and TRBJ2-3; a possible D gene is TRBD1 (6 bases). Trimming shortened V by 5 bases and J by 0 bases, and 15 bases separated the two germline ends. The CDR3 contains 16 residues. Germline V gene lookup returns CDR1 MDHEN and CDR2 SYDVKM. The CDR3 region has the DNA TGTGCCAGCAGTGAGAACAGGGAAGAAAGCACAGATACGCAGTATTTT. This translates into CASSENREESTDTQYF.

As DNA, the CDR3 is TGTGCCTGGAGTACAGGGATTCTTAACACTGAAGCTTTCTTT. It is translated as CAWSTGILNTEAFF. The rearrangement uses TRBV30 and TRBJ1-1; a possible D gene is TRBD1 (6 bases). V gave up 2 bases and J gave up 2 bases, with 12 bases separating them. Germline CDR1 GTSNPN, CDR2 SVGIG (reference sequence). The length of the CDR3 is 14 residues.

The genes are TRBV27 and TRBJ1-5, with 8 bases aligning to TRBD1. Germline V gene data show CDR1 as MNHEY and CDR2 as SMNVEV (reference sequence). V lost 4 bases, J lost 5 bases, and 4 bases stayed unmatched. The CDR3 sequence is 14 residues long. CDR3 bases: TGTGCCAGCAGTTCTTTGGACAGGGATCAGCCCCAGCATTTT. Its translation is CASSSLDRDQPQHF.

For the CDR3, the DNA is TGCGCCAGCAGCCAAGAAGCAGGGGGACCCTACGAGCAGTACGTC. This encodes CASSQEAGGPYEQYV. The chain combines TRBV4-1 with TRBJ2-7; 7 nucleotides agree with TRBD1. CDR3 length: 15 amino acids. CDR1 is MGHRA and CDR2 is YSYEKL in the germline V gene. The V segment lost 0 bases and the J segment 2 bases; nucleotides outside the gene matches: 4.

This rearrangement joins TRBV5-6 to TRBJ2-7; D perhaps matches TRBD1 (6 bases). The germline gives CDR1 SGHDT, CDR2 YYEEEE. The V gene lost 0 bases and the J gene lost 0 bases, with 10 bases spanning the gap. This CDR3 is built from 15 residues. The CDR3 coding sequence is TGTGCCAGCAGCTTGGGGCCCAGGGGCTCCTACGAGCAGTACTTC. It translates to CASSLGPRGSYEQYF.

The CDR3 DNA is TGTGCCAGCAGTCCTACGATCTCCTACAATGAGCAGTTCTTC. Translating it yields CASSPTISYNEQFF. The chain employs TRBV13 and TRBJ2-1; D is unresolved. This CDR3 region has 14 residues. The germline CDR1 and CDR2 sequences are PRHDT and FYEKMQ (reference sequence). Trimming stripped 6 bases from V and 0 bases from J, with 9 bases between. The complete variable domain, with remaining parts taken from reference TRBV13 and TRBJ2-1, reads AAGVIQSPRHLIKEKRETATLKCYPIPRHDTVYWYQQGPGQDPQFLISFYEKMQSDKGSIPDRFSAQQFSDYHSELNMSSLELGDSALYFCASSPTISYNEQFFGPGTRLTVL.

This clone has only one observation. This chain connects TRBV2 to TRBJ2-7; TRBD1 matches at 7 bases. The trim removed 4 bases at V and 6 bases at J, leaving 6 bases unmatched. The CDR3 totals 13 residues. Looked up from germline, CDR1 is SNHLY and CDR2 is FYNNEI. The CDR3 is CASSGAGGSEQYV. For the CDR3, the DNA is TGTGCCAGCAGTGGGGCAGGGGGAAGCGAGCAGTACGTC.

The V gene is TRBV7-9, the J gene TRBJ2-2; D gene uncertain. This CDR3 has 15 residues. V was shortened by 1 base and J by 5 bases, with 11 bases between the two germline ends. Germline assignment: CDR1 SEHNR and CDR2 FQNEAQ (reference sequence). The CDR3 reads CASSLGYGGTGELFF. The DNA of the CDR3 is TGTGCCAGCAGCTTAGGGTACGGCGGTACCGGGGAGCTGTTTTTT.

This chain links TRBV11-2 with TRBJ2-7; no definite D call. This CDR3 is built from 15 residues. The V end was cut by 3 bases, the J end by 6 bases, with 18 bases between. Germline V gene lookup returns CDR1 SGHAT and CDR2 FQNNGV. This CDR3 is CASSFYADRLGEQYV. The CDR3 coding sequence is TGTGCCAGCAGCTTTTACGCAGACCGCCTCGGCGAGCAGTACGTC.

This CDR3 reads CASSLKRGFPVWRGLRISNQPQHF. The CDR3 nucleotides are TGTGCCAGCAGCTTAAAAAGAGGGTTTCCCGTCTGGAGAGGCCTACGTATAAGCAATCAGCCCCAGCATTTT. The chain uses TRBV7-3 and TRBJ1-5; D uncertain. CDR1 SGHTA and CDR2 FQGTGA come from the germline V gene. Between the trimmed V and J ends, which lost 1 base and 1 base, there was a span of 35 bases. This CDR3 is built from 24 residues. Full variable domain (rest looked up from reference TRBV7-3 and TRBJ1-5): GAGVSQTPSNKVTEKGKYVELRCDPISGHTALYWYRQSLGQGPEFLIYFQGTGAADDSGLPNDRFFAVRPEGSVSTLKIQRTERGDSAVYLCASSLKRGFPVWRGLRISNQPQHFGDGTRLSIL.

The chain uses TRBV19 and TRBJ2-7; D possibly corresponds to TRBD1 (5 bases). The CDR3 is 13 residues long. V lost 5 bases and J lost 2, with 10 bases in between. Germline V lookup: CDR1 LNHDA, CDR2 SQIVND (reference sequence). CDR3 sequence (DNA): TGTGCCAGTAGTCAGGGTTTAACCTACGAGCAGTACTTC. It specifies CASSQGLTYEQYF.

The V gene is TRBV6-5, the J gene TRBJ1-1; 7 nucleotides agree with TRBD1. J gave up 3 bases and V 7 bases, and 5 bases lay outside the gene matches. This CDR3 has 13 residues. Looked up from germline, CDR1 is MNHEY and CDR2 is SVGAGI. CDR3 loop: CASTTGTDTEAFF. CDR3 in DNA: TGTGCCAGCACGACCGGGACAGACACTGAAGCTTTCTTT.

The genes are TRBV7-3 and TRBJ2-1, with 11 bases lining up with TRBD2. V lost 1 base and J lost 2; bases outside the gene matches: 4. The CDR3 is 17 residues long. Germline lookup yields CDR1 SGHTA and CDR2 FQGTGA. Here the CDR3 reads CASSLNSGGAAYNEQFF. CDR3 nucleotides: TGTGCCAGCAGCTTAAATAGCGGGGGGGCCGCCTACAATGAGCAGTTCTTC.

Only a few counts were recorded for this clone. The V and J genes are TRBV4-1 and TRBJ1-4; perhaps TRBD1 as D (5 bases). This CDR3 spans 14 amino acids. Deletions cut 4 bases from V and 2 bases from J, with 8 bases between. CDR1 MGHRA and CDR2 YSYEKL come from the germline V gene. The CDR3 sequence: CASSLQGTNEKLFF. Here the CDR3 DNA reads TGCGCCAGCAGCCTGCAGGGTACTAATGAAAAACTGTTTTTT.

V and J are TRBV30 and TRBJ2-1; TRBD1 matches 11 bases. Germline V gives CDR1 GTSNPN, CDR2 SVGIG (reference sequence). This CDR3 comprises 14 residues. V shed 2 bases and J 9 bases; nucleotides not matched to a gene: 6. CDR3 sequence reads: CAWSTGTGGSEQFF. Written as DNA, the CDR3 is TGTGCCTGGAGTACTGGGACAGGGGGAAGTGAGCAGTTCTTC. Looking up the rest from reference TRBV30 and TRBJ2-1 gives the full variable domain: SQTIHQWPATLVQPVGSPLSLECTVEGTSNPNLYWYRQAAGRGLQLLFYSVGIGQISSEVPQNLSASRPQDRQFILSSKKLLLSDSGFYLCAWSTGTGGSEQFFGPGTRLTVL.

This clone was detected a few times. This chain links TRBV6-1 with TRBJ1-2, with 10 nucleotides matching TRBD1. The CDR3 consists of 13 residues. V dropped 8 bases and J dropped 3; count of bases not matched to a gene: 3. Germline CDR1 is MNHNS and CDR2 is SASEGT. CDR3 protein: CASRGTGDYGYTF. The CDR3 DNA reads as TGTGCCAGCCGAGGGACAGGGGACTATGGCTACACCTTC.

The chain carries TRBV23-1 and TRBJ2-5; unclear D gene. TRBV23-1 has ORF status, its function being uncertain. This CDR3 is built from 14 residues. V lost 0 bases and J lost 4, with 9 bases in between. In DNA form, the CDR3 reads TGCGCCAGCAGTCAATCCCCGGAGCGAGAGACCCAGTACTTC. Its translation is CASSQSPERETQYF.

The chain is built from TRBV27 and TRBJ1-1; TRBD1 aligns across 12 bases. Germline lookup yields CDR1 MNHEY and CDR2 SMNVEV (reference sequence). Trimming at V came to 4 bases and at J to 0 bases, leaving 9 bases not matched to a gene. CDR3 size: 18 residues. The CDR3 spells CASSWIGTGGYVNTEAFF. DNA for the CDR3: TGTGCCAGCAGTTGGATAGGGACAGGGGGCTACGTGAACACTGAAGCTTTCTTT.

V is TRBV28 and J is TRBJ1-4; D is undetermined. V lost 5 bases and J 0 bases, leaving 7 bases between the germline ends. Germline loops: CDR1 MDHEN, CDR2 SYDVKM. The CDR3 spans 14 residues. CDR3 in amino acids: CASSAGATNEKLFF. The CDR3 DNA follows: TGTGCCAGCAGTGCAGGTGCAACTAATGAAAAACTGTTTTTT.